This TCR beta chain was captured in a study of spatial heterogeneity in lung cancer. Study-level background: Sequence detection consistently recorded a greater number of beta-chain than alpha-chain sequences.

The CDR3 spans 13 residues. The V end lost 6 bases, the J end lost 7 bases, and 19 bases lay between the germline ends. In germline, CDR1 is SQVTM, CDR2 ANQGSEA. Time point defined: sample taken at primary tumor resection. There were roughly 78 donors, all of them untreated patients with early-stage non-small cell lung cancer. This clonotype came up many times. Its antigen is currently unknown. General observations from the study: Counts that tracked tumor mutation counts were those of expanded intratumoral alpha and beta TCRs.

TCRdb analysed the 5' RACE reads with MiXCR anew, one entry per CDR3 protein. Among about 18,000 distinct CDR3 sequences, 7.5% were seen once, and the ten largest hold 20% to 25%. The TCR comes from a male donor with early-stage non-small cell lung cancer. The material sequenced was lung tumor tissue, taken at surgery. The chain carries TRBV29-1 and TRBJ2-7, with D perhaps being TRBD1 or TRBD2 (5 bases each). The chain's CDR3 is CSVEGLPGREQYF. The CDR3 region has the DNA TGCAGCGTAGAGGGGCTTCCGGGACGAGAGCAGTACTTC.